These T cell receptor beta chains were read from a single sample in a study of cytomegalovirus exposure and HLA in healthy donors. This table comes from immunoSEQ multiplex PCR, and its TCRdb copy is limited to in-frame clones, with some not included. This repertoire shows approximately 80,000 clones, approximately 69% found once; its top ten account for about a fifth. The sample consisted of PBMCs. These receptors were taken from a man aged 25-45 years in good health and CMV-seropositive. Each CDR3 is given with its conserved first and last residue. Each record gives: D gene, V gene, clone size, J gene, CDR3 protein, CDR3 DNA. A D gene is named only where the DNA matches it firmly. Where a row states a size, it is once, few, many or the class of an expanded clone; other rows omit it.

-	TRBV7-3	-	TRBJ2-3	CASSQLADTQYF	TGTGCCAGCAGCCAACTGGCAGATACGCAGTATTTT
-	TRBV15	-	TRBJ1-3	CATSRGEGNTIYF	TGTGCCACCAGCAGAGGGGAGGGAAACACCATATATTTT
TRBD1	TRBV19	-	TRBJ1-1	CASSIKAGGTEAFF	TGTGCCAGTAGTATAAAGGCAGGGGGAACTGAAGCTTTCTTT
TRBD2	TRBV5-1	-	TRBJ2-5	CASSLEGTSPRPQYF	TGCGCCAGCAGCTTGGAGGGGACTAGCCCGCGCCCCCAGTACTTC
TRBD1	TRBV6-5	few	TRBJ2-2	CASHDRVNPGELFF	TGTGCCAGCCACGACAGGGTAAACCCCGGGGAGCTGTTTTTT
TRBD2	TRBV19	few	TRBJ2-7	CASKSRENSYEQYF	TGTGCCAGTAAATCGCGGGAGAACTCCTACGAGCAGTACTTC
-	TRBV4-1	-	TRBJ2-1	CASSQYPVASNEQFF	TGCGCCAGCAGCCAATACCCCGTAGCGTCGAATGAGCAGTTCTTC
-	TRBV5-1	-	TRBJ1-5	CASSPDVDRVRAQYCNSNQPQHF	TGCGCCAGCAGCCCCGACGTGGACCGTGTGCGGGCCCAATACTGCAATAGCAATCAGCCCCAGCATTTT
TRBD2	TRBV27	-	TRBJ2-2	CASRGRIAGGWDTGELFF	TGTGCCAGCAGGGGGAGGATAGCGGGAGGGTGGGACACCGGGGAGCTGTTTTTT
TRBD1	TRBV18	-	TRBJ1-1	CASSLHRQGGTEAFF	TGTGCCAGCTCACTCCACAGACAGGGGGGCACTGAAGCTTTCTTT
TRBD1	TRBV19	-	TRBJ1-1	CASSLSRDRPNTEAFF	TGTGCCAGTAGTCTCAGTCGGGACAGACCCAACACTGAAGCTTTCTTT
-	TRBV14	-	TRBJ1-1	CASSPGGGAGNTEAFF	TGTGCCAGCAGCCCTGGGGGGGGCGCCGGGAACACTGAAGCTTTCTTT
-	TRBV5-6	-	TRBJ2-3	CASSLVGQPSTDTQYF	TGTGCCAGCAGCTTGGTCGGACAACCGAGCACAGATACGCAGTATTTT
-	TRBV5-1	-	TRBJ1-4	CASSLVPVRGANEKLFF	TGCGCCAGCAGCTTGGTACCGGTACGGGGGGCTAATGAAAAACTGTTTTTT
-	TRBV7-2	-	TRBJ2-3	CASSVGGAEDTQYF	TGTGCCAGCAGCGTGGGGGGAGCCGAAGATACGCAGTATTTT
TRBD1	TRBV2	-	TRBJ1-2	CASSGQGTFGGYPF	TGTGCCAGCAGTGGACAGGGGACCTTCGGTGGCTACCCCTTC
-	TRBV9	-	TRBJ2-5	CASSVGTYEVQETQYF	TGTGCCAGCAGCGTCGGGACTTACGAAGTCCAAGAGACCCAGTACTTC
TRBD2	TRBV7-2	-	TRBJ2-1	CASSASGGVSYNEQFF	TGTGCCAGCAGCGCGAGCGGGGGGGTCTCCTACAATGAGCAGTTCTTC
-	TRBV28	-	TRBJ2-7	CASSLSRNEQYF	TGTGCCAGCAGTTTGAGCAGGAACGAGCAGTACTTC
-	TRBV9	-	TRBJ1-4	CASSVAGTNEKLFF	TGTGCCAGCAGCGTAGCGGGAACTAATGAAAAACTGTTTTTT
-	TRBV6-5	-	TRBJ1-1	CASSYRTANTEAFF	TGTGCCAGCAGTTACCGGACAGCGAACACTGAAGCTTTCTTT
-	TRBV28	-	TRBJ2-7	CASYSGGAPPYYEQYF	TGTGCCAGCTATAGTGGCGGAGCCCCCCCCTACTACGAGCAGTACTTC
TRBD1	TRBV4-1	-	TRBJ1-1	CASSPVPGQDQHAFF	TGCGCCAGCAGCCCGGTCCCGGGACAGGATCAACACGCTTTCTTT
-	TRBV6-5	few	TRBJ1-2	CASSYFRGGGPSGYTF	TGTGCCAGCAGTTACTTCCGAGGGGGGGGACCAAGTGGCTACACCTTC
-	TRBV19	-	TRBJ2-7	CASSVVGYEQYF	TGTGCCAGTAGCGTAGTTGGCTACGAGCAGTACTTC
TRBD2	TRBV9	-	TRBJ2-5	CASSPGLARETQYF	TGTGCCAGCAGCCCAGGACTAGCGAGAGAGACCCAGTACTTC
-	TRBV10-1	-	TRBJ1-1	CASSEGRGNTEAFF	TGCGCCAGCAGTGAGGGCCGGGGGAACACTGAAGCTTTCTTT
TRBD1	TRBV28	-	TRBJ2-4	CASSPDRGKNIQYF	TGTGCCAGCAGTCCGGACAGGGGGAAAAACATTCAGTACTTC
-	TRBV2	few	TRBJ1-2	CASSEGARVDGYTF	TGTGCCAGCAGTGAAGGGGCGAGGGTTGATGGCTACACCTTC
TRBD1	TRBV27	-	TRBJ1-2	CASRKTGGANGYTF	TGTGCCAGCAGAAAGACAGGGGGCGCGAATGGCTACACCTTC
TRBD2	TRBV7-6	-	TRBJ2-1	CASSLGLAGVNEQFF	TGTGCCAGCAGCCTCGGACTAGCGGGAGTCAATGAGCAGTTCTTC
-	TRBV27	-	TRBJ1-1	CASSFTRGHTEAFF	TGTGCCAGCAGTTTCACCAGGGGCCACACTGAAGCTTTCTTT
-	TRBV4-1	few	TRBJ1-5	CASSQVGGDGNQPQHF	TGCGCCAGCAGCCAAGTAGGAGGGGATGGCAATCAGCCCCAGCATTTT
TRBD1	TRBV9	once	TRBJ1-5	CASSGDGQENQPQHF	TGTGCCAGCAGCGGGGACGGACAGGAAAATCAGCCCCAGCATTTT
TRBD1	TRBV7-3	-	TRBJ2-1	CASSYVGTESSYNEQFF	TGTGCCAGCAGCTACGTCGGGACAGAAAGTTCCTACAATGAGCAGTTCTTC
TRBD1	TRBV7-6	few	TRBJ1-5	CASSLRQGGNQPQHF	TGTGCCAGCAGCTTAAGACAGGGGGGGAATCAGCCCCAGCATTTT
TRBD2	TRBV7-8	-	TRBJ2-5	CASRLTSNEETQYF	TGTGCCAGCAGATTGACTAGCAATGAAGAGACCCAGTACTTC
-	TRBV4-2	-	TRBJ2-3	CASSQDGEFTDTQYF	TGTGCCAGCAGCCAAGACGGAGAGTTCACAGATACGCAGTATTTT
TRBD1	TRBV5-4	-	TRBJ1-2	CASSLGQGEGYTF	TGTGCCAGCAGCTTGGGACAGGGGGAAGGCTACACCTTC
-	TRBV11-1	once	TRBJ1-1	CASSLARGSTEAFF	TGTGCCAGCAGCTTAGCGCGGGGGTCCACTGAAGCTTTCTTT